The next 11 T cell receptor beta chains were all read from a single sample in a study of blood T cell repertoires in COVID-19. Clones were read by immunoSEQ multiplex PCR, and TCRdb kept only the in-frame ones, dropping some. Of about 92,000 clones in the sample, around 90% were seen once. The specimen was peripheral blood. Receptors were obtained from a human donor with active COVID-19. The donor label of this sample is uncertain.

This chain joins TRBV14 and TRBJ2-5, with 8 bases fitting TRBD2. In germline, CDR1 is SGHDN, CDR2 FVKESK. There are 15 residues in the CDR3. Trimming cost V 4 bases and J 1 base; bases outside gene matches: 5. Written as DNA, the CDR3 is TGTGCCAGCAGCCTAATAGCGGGGTCCCAAGAGACCCAGTACTTC. Protein: CASSLIAGSQETQYF.

This clone was found once. The chain uses TRBV3-1 (or the pseudogene TRBV3-2) and TRBJ2-2; D is perhaps TRBD2 (5 bases). The CDR3 has 15 amino acids. Germline CDR1 reads LGHDT; CDR2 reads YNNKEL (reference sequence). V lost 4 bases and J 4 bases, leaving 13 bases between the germline ends. The CDR3 region is CASSLARGGTGELFF. In nucleotides, the CDR3 is TGTGCCAGCAGCCTTGCTAGAGGAGGCACCGGGGAGCTGTTTTTT.

The CDR3 region is CASSVDIWDTEAFF. CDR3 DNA: TGTGCCAGCAGTGTGGACATCTGGGACACTGAAGCTTTCTTT. The V and J genes are TRBV25-1 and TRBJ1-1; D possibly corresponds to TRBD1 (5 bases). There are 14 residues in the CDR3. Germline assignment: CDR1 MGHDK and CDR2 SYGVNS. With 4 bases removed from V and 3 bases from J, the gap between germline ends came to 12 bases.

The chain uses TRBV27 and TRBJ1-5, with 8 positions matching TRBD1. This CDR3 spans 16 amino acids. J lost 0 bases, V lost 5 bases, and 6 bases had no gene match. The germline V gene has CDR1 MNHEY and CDR2 SMNVEV (reference sequence). CDR3 loop: CASSMTGVYSNQPQHF. The CDR3 region has the DNA TGTGCCAGCAGTATGACAGGGGTTTATAGCAATCAGCCCCAGCATTTT.

This rearrangement joins TRBV28 to TRBJ1-6; weak D call: TRBD1 (5 bases). Germline assignment: CDR1 MDHEN and CDR2 SYDVKM. The CDR3 is made up of 13 amino acids. Trimming took 6 bases from V and 7 from J, leaving 10 bases between them. CDR3 protein: CASSRDSNSPLHF. CDR3 DNA: TGTGCCAGCAGCCGGGACTCAAATTCACCCCTCCACTTT.

The sample holds a few counts of this clone. The chain couples TRBV5-1 to TRBJ2-1, with 9 nucleotides matching TRBD2. Per the germline V gene, CDR1 is SGHRS and CDR2 is YFSETQ. V was pared by 1 base and J by 6 bases, with 5 bases of the junction left unmatched. This CDR3 spans 15 amino acids. The CDR3 loop is CASSLWASGANEQFF. DNA of the CDR3: TGCGCCAGCAGCTTGTGGGCTAGCGGGGCCAATGAGCAGTTCTTC.

The chain couples TRBV5-1 to TRBJ1-4; D remains ambiguous. Deletions cut 0 bases from V and 13 bases from J, with 10 bases between. The CDR3 extends over 12 amino acids. The germline CDR1 and CDR2 sequences are SGHRS and YFSETQ. The CDR3 spells CASSLVSGALFF. The DNA for the CDR3 is TGCGCCAGCAGCTTGGTTTCGGGAGCACTGTTTTTT.

Points on this clone: Other DNA sequences in this specimen translate into the identical CDR3. This rearrangement joins TRBV20-1 to TRBJ2-5; D remains unclear. V shed 4 bases and J shed 4 bases, with 7 bases lying between them. The V gene's germline CDR1 is DFQATT and CDR2 SNEGSKA (reference sequence). The CDR3 spans 11 residues. The CDR3 coding sequence is TGCAGTGCTACGAGAGGAGAGACCCAGTACTTC. Translated, it gives CSATRGETQYF.

The V and J genes are TRBV6-1 and TRBJ2-3; 12 bases are shared with TRBD2. Germline V gives CDR1 MNHNS, CDR2 SASEGT. J gave up 4 bases and V 2 bases, and 1 base lay outside the gene matches. CDR3 size: 15 residues. DNA of the CDR3: TGTGCCAGCAGTGAACTAGCGGGGGGGCCAGATACGCAGTATTTT. Translated, it gives CASSELAGGPDTQYF.

CDR3 in amino acids: CASSLLEVPYNEQFF. In DNA form, the CDR3 reads TGTGCCAGCAGCTTATTAGAGGTTCCCTACAATGAGCAGTTCTTC. The chain joins TRBV11-2 to TRBJ2-1, with no clear D. Looked up from germline, CDR1 is SGHAT and CDR2 is FQNNGV. This CDR3 spans 15 amino acids. Trimming took off 2 bases at V and 2 bases at J, with 10 bases between the two ends.

The chain uses TRBV3-1 (or the pseudogene TRBV3-2) and TRBJ2-1; a weak D match, TRBD2 (6 bases). The germline V gene encodes CDR1 LGHDT and CDR2 YNNKEL (reference sequence). Trimming stripped 0 bases from V and 10 bases from J, with 16 bases between. This CDR3 contains 15 residues. CDR3 sequence (DNA): TGTGCCAGCAGCCAAGATGAACTAGCCTCTAAGGAGCAGTTCTTC. Protein: CASSQDELASKEQFF.